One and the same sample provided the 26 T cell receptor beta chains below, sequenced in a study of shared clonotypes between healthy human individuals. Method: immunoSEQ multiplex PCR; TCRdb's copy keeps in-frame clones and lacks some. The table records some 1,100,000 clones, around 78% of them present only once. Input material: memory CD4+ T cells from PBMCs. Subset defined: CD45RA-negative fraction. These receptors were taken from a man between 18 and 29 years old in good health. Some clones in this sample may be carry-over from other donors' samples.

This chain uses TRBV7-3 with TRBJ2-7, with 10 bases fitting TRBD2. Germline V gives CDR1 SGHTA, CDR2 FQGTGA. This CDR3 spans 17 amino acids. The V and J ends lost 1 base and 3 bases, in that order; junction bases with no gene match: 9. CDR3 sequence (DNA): TGTGCCAGCAGCTTAAGAGGTGTGGCTAGCGGGAGCTACGAGCAGTACTTC. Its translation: CASSLRGVASGSYEQYF.

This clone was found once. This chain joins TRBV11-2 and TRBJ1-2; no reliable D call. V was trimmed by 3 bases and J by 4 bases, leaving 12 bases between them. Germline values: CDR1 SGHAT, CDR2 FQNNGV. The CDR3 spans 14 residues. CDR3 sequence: CASSFLKGPYGYTF. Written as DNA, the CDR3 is TGTGCCAGCAGCTTCCTTAAGGGTCCCTATGGCTACACCTTC.

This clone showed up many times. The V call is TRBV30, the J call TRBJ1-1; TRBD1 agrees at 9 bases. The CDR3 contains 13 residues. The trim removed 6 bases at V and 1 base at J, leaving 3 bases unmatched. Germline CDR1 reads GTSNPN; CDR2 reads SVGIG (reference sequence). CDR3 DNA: TGTGCCTGCTACAGGGGGCAGAACACTGAAGCTTTCTTT. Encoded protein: CACYRGQNTEAFF.

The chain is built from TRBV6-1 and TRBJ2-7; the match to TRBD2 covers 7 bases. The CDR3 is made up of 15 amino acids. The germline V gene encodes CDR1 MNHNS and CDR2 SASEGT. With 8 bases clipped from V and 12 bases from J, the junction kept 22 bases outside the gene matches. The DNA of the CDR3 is TGTGCCAGCCGGGGTCCGGGACTACAAACTTCGGGAGGGTACTTC. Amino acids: CASRGPGLQTSGGYF.

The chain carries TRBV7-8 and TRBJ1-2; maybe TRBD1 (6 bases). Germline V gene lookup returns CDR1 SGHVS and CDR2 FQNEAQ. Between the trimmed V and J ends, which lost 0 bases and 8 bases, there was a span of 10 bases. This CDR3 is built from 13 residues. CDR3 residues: CASSLANRDGYTF. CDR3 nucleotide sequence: TGTGCCAGCAGCTTAGCGAACAGGGACGGCTACACCTTC.

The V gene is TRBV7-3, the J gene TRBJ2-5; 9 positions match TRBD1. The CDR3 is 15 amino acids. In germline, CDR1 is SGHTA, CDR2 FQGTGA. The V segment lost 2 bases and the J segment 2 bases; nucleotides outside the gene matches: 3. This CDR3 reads CASSLFGTGQETQYF. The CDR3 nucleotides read TGTGCCAGCAGCTTATTCGGGACAGGGCAAGAGACCCAGTACTTC.

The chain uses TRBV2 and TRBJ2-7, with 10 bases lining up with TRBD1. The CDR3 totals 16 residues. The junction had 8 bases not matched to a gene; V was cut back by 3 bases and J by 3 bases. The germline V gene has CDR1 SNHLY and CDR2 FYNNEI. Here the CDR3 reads CASSEVPGQGYYEQYF. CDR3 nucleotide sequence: TGTGCCAGCAGTGAGGTCCCGGGACAGGGGTACTACGAGCAGTACTTC.

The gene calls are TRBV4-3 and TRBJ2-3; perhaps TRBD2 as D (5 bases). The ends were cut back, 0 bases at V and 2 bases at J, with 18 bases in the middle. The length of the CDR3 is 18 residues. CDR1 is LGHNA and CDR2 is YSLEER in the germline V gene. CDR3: CASSQDPPGADPTDTQYF. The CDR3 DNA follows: TGCGCCAGCAGCCAAGACCCACCTGGAGCGGACCCCACAGATACGCAGTATTTT.

The CDR3 nucleotides are TGTGCCAGCAGCCAGGACAGGGTAACCACAGATACGCAGTATTTT. Translated, it gives CASSQDRVTTDTQYF. This rearrangement joins TRBV7-8 to TRBJ2-3; 8 positions match TRBD1. This CDR3 contains 15 residues. Germline V gene sequence: CDR1 SGHVS, CDR2 FQNEAQ. V dropped 5 bases and J dropped 2; count of bases not matched to a gene: 6.

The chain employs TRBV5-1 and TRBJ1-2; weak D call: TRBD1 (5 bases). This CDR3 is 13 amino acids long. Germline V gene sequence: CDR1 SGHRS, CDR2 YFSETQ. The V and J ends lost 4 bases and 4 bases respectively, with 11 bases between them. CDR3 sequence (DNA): TGCGCCAGCAGCCGTGACAGTACCTATGGCTACACCTTC. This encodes CASSRDSTYGYTF.

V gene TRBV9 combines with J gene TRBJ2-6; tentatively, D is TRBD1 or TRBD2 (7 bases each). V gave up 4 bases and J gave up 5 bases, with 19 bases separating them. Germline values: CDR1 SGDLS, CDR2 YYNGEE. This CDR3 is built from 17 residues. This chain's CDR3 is CASSQRDSALWANVLTF. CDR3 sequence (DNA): TGTGCCAGCAGCCAGCGGGACAGCGCTCTCTGGGCCAACGTCCTGACTTTC.

In DNA, the CDR3 is TGTGCCAGCAGCTTTCGGTGGTCTAGCACCGGGGAGCTGTTTTTT. This codes for CASSFRWSSTGELFF. V and J are TRBV7-2 and TRBJ2-2, with D unclear. CDR3 length: 15 amino acids. Looked up from germline, CDR1 is SGHTA and CDR2 is FQGNSA. V gave up 3 bases and J gave up 4 bases, with 12 bases separating them.

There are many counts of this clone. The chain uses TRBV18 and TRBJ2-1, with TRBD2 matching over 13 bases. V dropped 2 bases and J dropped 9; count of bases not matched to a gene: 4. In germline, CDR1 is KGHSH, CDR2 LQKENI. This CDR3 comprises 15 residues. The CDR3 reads CASSPFGTSGVEQFF. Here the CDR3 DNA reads TGTGCCAGCTCACCATTTGGGACTAGCGGGGTTGAGCAGTTCTTC.

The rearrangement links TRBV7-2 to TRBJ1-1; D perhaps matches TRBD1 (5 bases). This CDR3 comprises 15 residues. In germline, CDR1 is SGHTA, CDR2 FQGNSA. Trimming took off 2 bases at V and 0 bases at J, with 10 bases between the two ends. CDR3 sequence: CASSLRRGMNTEAFF. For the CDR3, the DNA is TGTGCCAGCAGCTTAAGGAGGGGAATGAACACTGAAGCTTTCTTT.

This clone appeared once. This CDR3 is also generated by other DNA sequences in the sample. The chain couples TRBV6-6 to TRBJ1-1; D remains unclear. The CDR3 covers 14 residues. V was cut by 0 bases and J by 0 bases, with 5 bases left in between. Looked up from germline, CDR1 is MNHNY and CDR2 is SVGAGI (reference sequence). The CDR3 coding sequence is TGTGCCAGCAGTTACTCGACTCTGAACACTGAAGCTTTCTTT. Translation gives CASSYSTLNTEAFF.

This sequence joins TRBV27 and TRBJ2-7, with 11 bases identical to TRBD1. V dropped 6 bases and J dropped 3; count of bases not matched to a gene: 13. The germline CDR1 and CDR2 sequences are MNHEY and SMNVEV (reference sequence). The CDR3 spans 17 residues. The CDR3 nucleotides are TGTGCCAGCAGCGACGCTGGACAGGGGGCTTTCTTCTACGAGCAGTACTTC. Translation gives CASSDAGQGAFFYEQYF.

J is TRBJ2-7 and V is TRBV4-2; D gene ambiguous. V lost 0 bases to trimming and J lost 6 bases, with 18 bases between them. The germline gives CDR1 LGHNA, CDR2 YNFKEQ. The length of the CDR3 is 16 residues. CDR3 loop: CASSQDLGRYNSEQYF. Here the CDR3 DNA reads TGTGCCAGCAGCCAAGATCTGGGAAGGTATAACTCCGAGCAGTACTTC.

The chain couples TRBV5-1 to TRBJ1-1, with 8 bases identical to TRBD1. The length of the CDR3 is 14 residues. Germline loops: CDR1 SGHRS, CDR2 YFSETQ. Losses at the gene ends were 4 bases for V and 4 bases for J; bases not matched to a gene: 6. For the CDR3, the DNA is TGCGCCAGCAGCACCAGGGGGCTGAGCACTGAAGCTTTCTTT. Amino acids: CASSTRGLSTEAFF.

CDR3: CSVEIGLADNEQFF. DNA for the CDR3: TGCAGCGTTGAAATTGGACTAGCGGACAATGAGCAGTTCTTC. V usage is TRBV29-1 and J usage is TRBJ2-1; 10 positions agree with TRBD2. V lost 2 bases, J lost 5 bases, and 3 bases stayed unmatched. Germline CDR1 SQVTM, CDR2 ANQGSEA. CDR3 length: 14 amino acids.

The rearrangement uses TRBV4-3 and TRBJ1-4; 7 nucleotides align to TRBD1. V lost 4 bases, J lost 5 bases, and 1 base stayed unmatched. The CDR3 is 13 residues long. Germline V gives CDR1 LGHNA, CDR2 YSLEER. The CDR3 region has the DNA TGCGCCAGCAGCCGGGACAGCAATGAAAAACTGTTTTTT. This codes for CASSRDSNEKLFF.

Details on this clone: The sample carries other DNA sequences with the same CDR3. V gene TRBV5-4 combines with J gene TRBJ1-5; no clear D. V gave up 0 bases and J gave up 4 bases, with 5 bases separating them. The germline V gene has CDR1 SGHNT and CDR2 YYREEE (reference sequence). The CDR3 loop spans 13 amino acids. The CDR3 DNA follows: TGTGCCAGCAGCTTGGGGGTTAATCAGCCCCAGCATTTT. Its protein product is CASSLGVNQPQHF.

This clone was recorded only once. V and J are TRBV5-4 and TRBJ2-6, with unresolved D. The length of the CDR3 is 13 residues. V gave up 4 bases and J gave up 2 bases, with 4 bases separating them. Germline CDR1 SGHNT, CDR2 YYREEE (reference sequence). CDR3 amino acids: CASSAPGANVLTF. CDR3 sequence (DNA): TGTGCCAGCAGCGCCCCTGGGGCCAACGTCCTGACTTTC.

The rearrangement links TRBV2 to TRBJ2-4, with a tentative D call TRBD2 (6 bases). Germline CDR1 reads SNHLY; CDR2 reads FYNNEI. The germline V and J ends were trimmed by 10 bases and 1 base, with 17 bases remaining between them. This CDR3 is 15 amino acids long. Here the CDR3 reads CATAGGWGAKNIQYF. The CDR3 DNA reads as TGTGCCACAGCGGGTGGGTGGGGGGCCAAAAACATTCAGTACTTC.

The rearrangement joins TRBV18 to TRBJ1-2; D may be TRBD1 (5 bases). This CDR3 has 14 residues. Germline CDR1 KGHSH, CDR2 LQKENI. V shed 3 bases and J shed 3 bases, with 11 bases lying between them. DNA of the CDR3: TGTGCCAGCTCACCGATGTCGGGGGACTATGGCTACACCTTC. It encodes CASSPMSGDYGYTF.

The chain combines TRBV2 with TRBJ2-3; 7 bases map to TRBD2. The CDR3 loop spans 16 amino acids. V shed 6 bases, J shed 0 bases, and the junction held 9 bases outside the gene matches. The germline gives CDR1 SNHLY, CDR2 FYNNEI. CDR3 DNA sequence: TGTGCCAGCAGACCCGGACTAGGTGTTAGCACAGATACGCAGTATTTT. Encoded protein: CASRPGLGVSTDTQYF.

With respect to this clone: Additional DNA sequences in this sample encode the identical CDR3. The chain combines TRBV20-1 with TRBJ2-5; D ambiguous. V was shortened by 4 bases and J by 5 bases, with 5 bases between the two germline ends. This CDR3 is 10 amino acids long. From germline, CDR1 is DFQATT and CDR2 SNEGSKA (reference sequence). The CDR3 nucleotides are TGCAGTGCTACTCGGGAGACCCAGTACTTC. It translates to CSATRETQYF.